This T cell receptor (beta chain) is from a study of neurological immune-mediated disorders (dated by TCRdb to between 2018 and 2021). Turning to the overall study: Among the approximately 34 multiple sclerosis patients, relapsing-remitting MS accounted for around 31 and secondary progressive MS accounted for 3. The roughly 110 TCR-beta libraries covered PBMC samples along with longitudinal samples, technical triplicates, and paired sorted CD4+ and CD8+ T-cell subsets. The cohort comprised about 68 subjects: approximately 15 HAM/TSP patients, some 34 multiple sclerosis patients and 20 or so healthy controls. The study compared peripheral blood TCR-beta repertoires of HTLV-I-associated myelopathy (HAM/TSP) patients, multiple sclerosis patients and healthy controls using UMI-based sequencing.

To synthesize cDNA, template-switch 5'RACE was performed with a primer carrying a 10-nucleotide random unique molecular identifier so that each TCR transcript was tagged. Every sequencing run covered 15-18 subjects and yielded more than 180 million TCR-beta sequences. Total RNA was extracted with the RNeasy kit. TCR-beta VDJ regions were amplified with primers for the TCR constant region and the 5'RACE anchor, using the KAPA Real-time Library Amplification kit. A first PCR added sample indexes and Illumina adaptors, and a second PCR then raised library yield. After Ampure bead purification, the roughly 650 bp TCR product was size-selected on a 2% E-gel SizeSelection system. Before pooling, library quality was assessed on a Bioanalyzer, concentration was determined with Qubit, and library quantification was performed with the Kapa Library Quantification kit. Libraries were sequenced paired-end 2 x 150 bp on an Illumina HiSeq 2500. To increase sequence diversity, roughly 25-31% phiX was spiked into each library pool. The published analysis was carried out like this. The quality-filtered reads were processed with the UMI-based MiGEC pipeline, whose error correction step removed more than 85% of the raw TCR sequences. VDJ genes were aligned to IMGT germline references, and each clonotype was defined by a unique CDR3 amino acid sequence together with V-J genes. Clonal expansion, Shannon diversity, and CDR3 relatedness (CalcPairwiseDistances, ClusterSamples) were evaluated with VDJtools, and phylogenetic trees were built with CLCbio workbench. A clone was classed as expanded if it had 8 or more unique UMIs, a cutoff based on coefficient-of-variation modelling across technical triplicates. TCRdb reprocessing: public reads trimmed at Q25 with fastp, clones called with MiXCR, in-frame beta chains kept. Rows with a matching CDR3 protein are joined into one entry that keeps the most common DNA and genes. None of the V and J calls come from the authors' own analysis; TCRdb made them. Within this sample are around 53,000 distinct CDR3 sequences, with around 4.4% of them counted one time only. The top ten hold 2.5% to 3.5% of the sample.

Paper-wide results and their limitations: No identical CDR3 amino acid sequences were found to be shared among expanded clones across subjects, suggesting that TCR-beta repertoires were private in all groups. TCR clonal expansion was highest in HAM/TSP patients and lowest in MS patients, with MS patients falling below even healthy controls. In a phylogenetic analysis, the repertoires of 18 out of 34 MS patients fell into a single cluster of related CDR3 sequences, pointing to a possible signature at the repertoire level. No clinical or MRI features were associated with the MS cluster, and the authors said that larger cohorts are needed.

This clonotype has a count of ten or more. The target of this receptor is not known. No per-base quality is available; no much larger clone lies one base away. Taken from cysteine to phenylalanine, the CDR3 has 14 residues. Only the CDR3 DNA stays, 42 bases, in frame from base 1. CDR1 and CDR2 (SGHRS, YFSETQ) derive from the germline V gene. The germline V and J ends show losses of 0 bases and 5 bases respectively, and no gene match explains 3 bases of the junction. Libraries from unsorted PBMCs were made from 2 million PBMCs kept in RNAlater at -80 degrees C until RNA extraction. Multiple sclerosis patients were enrolled in a US clinical protocol evaluating disease progression by magnetic resonance imaging. Peripheral blood was subjected to Ficoll-Hypaque density gradient centrifugation to isolate PBMCs, which were then cryopreserved in liquid nitrogen.

This receptor chain uses TRBV5-1 and TRBJ2-7, with TRBD2 matching 9 junction bases. This clonotype was obtained from a man in his forties or fifties with multiple sclerosis. Input material: PBMCs. Read as DNA, the sequence is TGCGCCAGCAGCTTGGTAGCGGGAGTAGACGAGCAGTACTTC. The encoded protein is CASSLVAGVDEQYF.